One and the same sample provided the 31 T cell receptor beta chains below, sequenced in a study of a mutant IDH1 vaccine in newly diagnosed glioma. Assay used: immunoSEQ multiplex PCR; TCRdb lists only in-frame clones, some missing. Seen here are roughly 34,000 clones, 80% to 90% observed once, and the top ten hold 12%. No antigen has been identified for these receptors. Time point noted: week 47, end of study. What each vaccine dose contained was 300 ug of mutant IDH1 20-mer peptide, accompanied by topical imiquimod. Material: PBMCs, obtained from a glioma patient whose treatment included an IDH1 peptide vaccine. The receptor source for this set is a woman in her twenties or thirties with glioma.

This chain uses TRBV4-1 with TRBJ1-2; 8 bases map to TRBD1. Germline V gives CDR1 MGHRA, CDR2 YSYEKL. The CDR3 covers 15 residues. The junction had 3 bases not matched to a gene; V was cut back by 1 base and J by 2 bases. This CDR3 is CASSQAGGVNYGYTF. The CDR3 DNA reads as TGCGCCAGCAGCCAAGCAGGGGGCGTGAACTATGGCTACACCTTC.

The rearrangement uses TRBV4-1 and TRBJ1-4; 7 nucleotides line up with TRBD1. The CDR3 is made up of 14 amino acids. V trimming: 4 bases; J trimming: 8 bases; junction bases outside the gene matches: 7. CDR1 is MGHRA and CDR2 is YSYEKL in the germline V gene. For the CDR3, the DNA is TGCGCCAGCAGCCCAACAGGGGATGGGGAAAAACTGTTTTTT. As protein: CASSPTGDGEKLFF.

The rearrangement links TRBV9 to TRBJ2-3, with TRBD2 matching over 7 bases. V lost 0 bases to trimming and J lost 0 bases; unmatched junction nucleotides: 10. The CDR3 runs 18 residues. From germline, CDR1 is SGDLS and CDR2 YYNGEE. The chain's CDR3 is CASSVVGGGVGSTDTQYF. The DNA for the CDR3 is TGTGCCAGCAGCGTAGTCGGTGGGGGGGTCGGTAGCACAGATACGCAGTATTTT.

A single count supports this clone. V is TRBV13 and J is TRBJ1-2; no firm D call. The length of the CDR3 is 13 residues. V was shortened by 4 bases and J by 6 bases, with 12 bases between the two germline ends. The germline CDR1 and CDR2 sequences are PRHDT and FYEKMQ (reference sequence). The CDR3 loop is CASSSIGENGYTF. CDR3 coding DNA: TGTGCCAGCAGCTCGATCGGAGAGAATGGCTACACCTTC.

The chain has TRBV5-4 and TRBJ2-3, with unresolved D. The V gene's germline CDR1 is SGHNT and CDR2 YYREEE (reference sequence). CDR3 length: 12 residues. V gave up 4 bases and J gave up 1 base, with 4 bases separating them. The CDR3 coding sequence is TGTGCCAGCAGCGGGGGCACAGATACGCAGTATTTT. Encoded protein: CASSGGTDTQYF. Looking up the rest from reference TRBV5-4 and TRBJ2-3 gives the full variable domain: ETGVTQSPTHLIKTRGQQVTLRCSSQSGHNTVSWYQQALGQGPQFIFQYYREEENGRGNFPPRFSGLQFPNYSSELNVNALELDDSALYLCASSGGTDTQYFGPGTRLTVL.

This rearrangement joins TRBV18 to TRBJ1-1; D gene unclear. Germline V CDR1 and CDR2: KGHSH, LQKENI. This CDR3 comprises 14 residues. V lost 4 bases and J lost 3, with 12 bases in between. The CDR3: CASSQGPRDTEAFF. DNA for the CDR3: TGTGCCAGCTCACAGGGCCCTCGGGACACTGAAGCTTTCTTT.

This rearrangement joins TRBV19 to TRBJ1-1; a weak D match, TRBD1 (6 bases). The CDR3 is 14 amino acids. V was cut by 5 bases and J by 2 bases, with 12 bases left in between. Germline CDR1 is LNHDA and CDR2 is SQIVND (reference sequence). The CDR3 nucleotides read TGTGCCAGTAGTGCGGGACAAGTAAACACTGAAGCTTTCTTT. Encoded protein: CASSAGQVNTEAFF.

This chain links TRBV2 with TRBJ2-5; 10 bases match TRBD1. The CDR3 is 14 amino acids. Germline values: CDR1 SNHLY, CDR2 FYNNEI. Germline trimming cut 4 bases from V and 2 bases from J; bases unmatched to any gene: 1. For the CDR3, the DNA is TGTGCCAGCAGTGGACAGGGGGCACAAGAGACCCAGTACTTC. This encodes CASSGQGAQETQYF.

For the CDR3, the DNA is TGTGCCAGCAGCCTCCTGGCGGGCTACACCTTC. It translates to CASSLLAGYTF. The V and J genes are TRBV7-9 and TRBJ1-2; D is unresolved. Germline V gene data show CDR1 as SEHNR and CDR2 as FQNEAQ (reference sequence). The CDR3 has 11 residues. Trimming stripped 5 bases from V and 8 bases from J, with 9 bases between.

The chain's CDR3 is CASSNLGTASNEKLFF. The CDR3 DNA is TGTGCCAGTAGTAACCTCGGGACAGCCTCGAATGAAAAACTGTTTTTT. V usage is TRBV19 and J usage is TRBJ1-4, with 7 bases fitting TRBD1. The V gene end was trimmed by 4 bases and the J gene end by 5 bases; junction bases not matched to a gene: 10. Germline-derived CDR1 and CDR2 are LNHDA and SQIVND (reference sequence). The CDR3 is 16 residues long. Looking up the rest from reference TRBV19 and TRBJ1-4 gives the full variable domain: DGGITQSPKYLFRKEGQNVTLSCEQNLNHDAMYWYRQDPGQGLRLIYYSQIVNDFQKGDIAEGYSVSREKKESFPLTVTSAQKNPTAFYLCASSNLGTASNEKLFFGSGTQLSVL.

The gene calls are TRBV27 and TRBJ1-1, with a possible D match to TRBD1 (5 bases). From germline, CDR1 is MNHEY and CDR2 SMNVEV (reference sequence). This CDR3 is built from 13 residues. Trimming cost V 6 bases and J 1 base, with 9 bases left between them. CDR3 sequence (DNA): TGTGCCAGCAGACCCGACAGGAACACTGAAGCTTTCTTT. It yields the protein CASRPDRNTEAFF.

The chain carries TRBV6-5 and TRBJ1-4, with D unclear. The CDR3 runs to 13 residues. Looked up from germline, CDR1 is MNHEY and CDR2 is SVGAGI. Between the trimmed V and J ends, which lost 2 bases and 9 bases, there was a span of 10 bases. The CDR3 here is CASSYRDSQKLFF. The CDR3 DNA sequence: TGTGCCAGCAGTTACAGGGATTCGCAAAAACTGTTTTTT.

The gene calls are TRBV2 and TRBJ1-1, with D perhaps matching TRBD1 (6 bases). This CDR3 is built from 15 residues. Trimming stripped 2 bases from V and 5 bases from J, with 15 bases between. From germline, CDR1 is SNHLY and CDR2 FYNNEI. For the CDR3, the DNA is TGTGCCAGCAGTGAAATGGGGGGCCAGGGGACTGAAGCTTTCTTT. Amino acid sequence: CASSEMGGQGTEAFF.

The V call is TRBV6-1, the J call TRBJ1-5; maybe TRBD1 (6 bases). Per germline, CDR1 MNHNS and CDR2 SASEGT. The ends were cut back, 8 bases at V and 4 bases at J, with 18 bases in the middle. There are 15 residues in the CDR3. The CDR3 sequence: CASRIARGTNQPQHF. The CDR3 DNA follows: TGTGCCAGCCGAATCGCCAGGGGCACGAATCAGCCCCAGCATTTT.

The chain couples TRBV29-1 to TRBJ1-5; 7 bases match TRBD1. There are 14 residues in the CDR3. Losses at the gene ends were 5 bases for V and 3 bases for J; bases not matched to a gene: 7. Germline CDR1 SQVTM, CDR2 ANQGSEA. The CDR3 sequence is CSVRGQYSNQPQHF. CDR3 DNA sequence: TGCAGCGTTAGGGGACAGTACTCCAATCAGCCCCAGCATTTT.

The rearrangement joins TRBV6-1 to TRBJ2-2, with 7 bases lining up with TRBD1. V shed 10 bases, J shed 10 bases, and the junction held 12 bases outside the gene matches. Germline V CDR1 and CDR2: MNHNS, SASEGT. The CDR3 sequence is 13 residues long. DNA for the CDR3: TGTGCCACCGCATCAAGGGGGCGAGTGGAGCTGTTTTTT. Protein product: CATASRGRVELFF.

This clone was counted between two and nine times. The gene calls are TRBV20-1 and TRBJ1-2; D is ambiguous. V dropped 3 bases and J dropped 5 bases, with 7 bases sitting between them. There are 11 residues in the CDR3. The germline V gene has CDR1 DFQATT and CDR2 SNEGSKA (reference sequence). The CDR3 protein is CSARGGYGYTF. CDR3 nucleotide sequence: TGCAGTGCTAGGGGAGGGTATGGCTACACCTTC.

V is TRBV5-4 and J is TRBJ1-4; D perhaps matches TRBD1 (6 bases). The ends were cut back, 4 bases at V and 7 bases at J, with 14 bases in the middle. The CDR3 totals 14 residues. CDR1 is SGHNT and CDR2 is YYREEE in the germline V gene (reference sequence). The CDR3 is CASSVQGFGEKLFF. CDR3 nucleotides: TGTGCCAGCAGCGTACAGGGCTTTGGTGAAAAACTGTTTTTT.

CDR3 DNA: TGTGCCATCAGTGAGTCGGGAGGGGGGCGAGGAAATTCACCCCTCCACTTT. This codes for CAISESGGGRGNSPLHF. The V and J genes are TRBV10-3 and TRBJ1-6; possibly TRBD1 for D (6 bases). Germline loops: CDR1 ENHRY, CDR2 SYGVKD. V dropped 0 bases and J dropped 7 bases, with 16 bases sitting between them. This CDR3 is built from 17 residues.

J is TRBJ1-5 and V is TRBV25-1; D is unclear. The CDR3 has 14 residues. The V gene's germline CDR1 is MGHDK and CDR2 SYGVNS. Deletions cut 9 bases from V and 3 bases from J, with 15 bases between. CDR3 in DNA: TGTGCCAGGACGGACGGTGGCCTCAATCAGCCCCAGCATTTT. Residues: CARTDGGLNQPQHF.

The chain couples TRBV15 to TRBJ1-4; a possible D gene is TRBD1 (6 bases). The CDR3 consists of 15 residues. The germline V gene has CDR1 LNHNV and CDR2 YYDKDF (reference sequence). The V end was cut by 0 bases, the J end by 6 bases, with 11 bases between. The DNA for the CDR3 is TGTGCCACCAGCAGAGATCACAGGGCGGATGAAAAACTGTTTTTT. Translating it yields CATSRDHRADEKLFF.

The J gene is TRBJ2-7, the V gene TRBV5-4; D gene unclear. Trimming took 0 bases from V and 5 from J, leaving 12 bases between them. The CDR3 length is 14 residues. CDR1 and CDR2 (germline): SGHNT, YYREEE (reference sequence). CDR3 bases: TGTGCCAGCAGCTTGGATAGGCTTGGGGACGAGCAGTACTTC. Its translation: CASSLDRLGDEQYF.

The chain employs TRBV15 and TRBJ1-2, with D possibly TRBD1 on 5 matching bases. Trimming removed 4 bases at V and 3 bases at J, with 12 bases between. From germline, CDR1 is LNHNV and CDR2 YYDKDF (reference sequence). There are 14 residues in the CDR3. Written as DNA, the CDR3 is TGTGCCACCAGCAAAGGGGAGTTTGACTATGGCTACACCTTC. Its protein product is CATSKGEFDYGYTF.

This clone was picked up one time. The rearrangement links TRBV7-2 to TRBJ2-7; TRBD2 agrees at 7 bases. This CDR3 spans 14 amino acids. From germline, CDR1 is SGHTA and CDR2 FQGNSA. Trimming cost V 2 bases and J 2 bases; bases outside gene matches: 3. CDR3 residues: CASSLRLAAYEQYF. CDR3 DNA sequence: TGTGCCAGCAGCTTACGGCTAGCGGCCTACGAGCAGTACTTC.

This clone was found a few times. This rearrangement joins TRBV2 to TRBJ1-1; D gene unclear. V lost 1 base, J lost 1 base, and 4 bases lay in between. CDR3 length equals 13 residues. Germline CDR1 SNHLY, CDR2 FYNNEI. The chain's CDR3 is CASSEEENTEAFF. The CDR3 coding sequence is TGTGCCAGCAGTGAAGAGGAGAACACTGAAGCTTTCTTT.

The CDR3 sequence: CASSRDLSSYNEQFF. The DNA for the CDR3 is TGCGCCAGCAGCCGGGACCTCAGCTCCTACAATGAGCAGTTCTTC. This chain links TRBV10-1 with TRBJ2-1, with D perhaps TRBD1 or TRBD2 (5 bases each). The CDR3 runs to 15 residues. Germline values: CDR1 WNHNN, CDR2 SYGVQD (reference sequence). V was shortened by 6 bases and J by 0 bases, with 12 bases between the two germline ends.

The CDR3 reads CASKEGLGATQYF. CDR3 bases: TGTGCCAGCAAAGAGGGTTTGGGGGCGACCCAGTACTTC. The rearrangement links TRBV6-5 to TRBJ2-5, with D perhaps TRBD1 (6 bases). V lost 7 bases to trimming and J lost 7 bases, with 16 bases between them. This CDR3 is built from 13 residues. CDR1 is MNHEY and CDR2 is SVGAGI in the germline V gene.

CDR3 protein: CASSLGTPGNTIYF. DNA for the CDR3: TGTGCCAGCAGCTTAGGGACCCCTGGAAACACCATATATTTT. The chain links TRBV5-4 to TRBJ1-3; weak D call: TRBD1 (5 bases). This CDR3 is 14 amino acids long. CDR1 is SGHNT and CDR2 is YYREEE in the germline V gene (reference sequence). The V gene lost 2 bases and the J gene lost 2 bases, with 8 bases spanning the gap.

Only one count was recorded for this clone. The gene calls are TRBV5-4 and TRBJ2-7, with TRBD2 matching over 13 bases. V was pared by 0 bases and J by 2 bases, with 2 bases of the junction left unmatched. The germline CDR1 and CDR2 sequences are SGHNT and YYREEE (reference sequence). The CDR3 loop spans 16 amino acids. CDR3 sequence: CASSLAGLAGTYEQYF. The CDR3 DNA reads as TGTGCCAGCAGCTTGGCGGGACTAGCGGGAACCTACGAGCAGTACTTC.

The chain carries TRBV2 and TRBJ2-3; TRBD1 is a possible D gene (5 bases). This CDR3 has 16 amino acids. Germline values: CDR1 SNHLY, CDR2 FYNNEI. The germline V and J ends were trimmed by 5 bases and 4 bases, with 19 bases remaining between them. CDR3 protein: CASSWTGRWGPDTQYF. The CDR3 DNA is TGTGCCAGCAGTTGGACCGGACGTTGGGGCCCAGATACGCAGTATTTT.

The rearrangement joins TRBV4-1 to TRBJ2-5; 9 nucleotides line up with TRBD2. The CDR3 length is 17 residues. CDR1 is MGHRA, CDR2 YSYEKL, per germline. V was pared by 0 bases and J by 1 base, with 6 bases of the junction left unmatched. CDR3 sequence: CASSQERGGPFQETQYF. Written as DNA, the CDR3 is TGCGCCAGCAGCCAAGAGCGGGGGGGCCCCTTCCAAGAGACCCAGTACTTC.